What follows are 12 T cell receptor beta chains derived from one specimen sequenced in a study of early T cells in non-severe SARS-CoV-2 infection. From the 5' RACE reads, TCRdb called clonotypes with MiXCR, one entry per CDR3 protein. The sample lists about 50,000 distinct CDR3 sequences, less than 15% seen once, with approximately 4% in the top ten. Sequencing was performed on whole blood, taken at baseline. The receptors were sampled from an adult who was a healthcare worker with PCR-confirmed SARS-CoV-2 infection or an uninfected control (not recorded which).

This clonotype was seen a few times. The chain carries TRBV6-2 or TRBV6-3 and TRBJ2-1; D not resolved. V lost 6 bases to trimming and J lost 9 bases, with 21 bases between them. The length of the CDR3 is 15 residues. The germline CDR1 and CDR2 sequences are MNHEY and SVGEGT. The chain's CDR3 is CASSSRIQLWIEQFF. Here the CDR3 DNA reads TGTGCCAGCAGCTCCCGAATCCAGCTATGGATTGAGCAGTTCTTC.

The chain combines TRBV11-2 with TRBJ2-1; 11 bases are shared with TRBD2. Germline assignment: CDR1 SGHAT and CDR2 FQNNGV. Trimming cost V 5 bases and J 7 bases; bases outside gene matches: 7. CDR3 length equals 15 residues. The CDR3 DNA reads TGTGCCAGCAGCGTGGGACTAGCGGCCTTTAATGAGCAGTTCTTC. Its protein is CASSVGLAAFNEQFF.

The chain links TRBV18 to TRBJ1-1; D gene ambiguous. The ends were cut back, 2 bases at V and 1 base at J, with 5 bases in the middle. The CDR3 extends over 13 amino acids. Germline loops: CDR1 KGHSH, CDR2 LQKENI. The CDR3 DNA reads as TGTGCCAGCTCACCAGCAGGGAACACTGAAGCTTTCTTT. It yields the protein CASSPAGNTEAFF.

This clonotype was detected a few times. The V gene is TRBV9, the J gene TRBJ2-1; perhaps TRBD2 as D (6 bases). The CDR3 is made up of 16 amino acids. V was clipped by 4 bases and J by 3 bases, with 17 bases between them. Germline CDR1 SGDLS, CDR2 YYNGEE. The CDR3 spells CASSPHPGTGYNEQFF. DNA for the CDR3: TGTGCCAGCAGCCCCCATCCCGGGACTGGCTACAATGAGCAGTTCTTC.

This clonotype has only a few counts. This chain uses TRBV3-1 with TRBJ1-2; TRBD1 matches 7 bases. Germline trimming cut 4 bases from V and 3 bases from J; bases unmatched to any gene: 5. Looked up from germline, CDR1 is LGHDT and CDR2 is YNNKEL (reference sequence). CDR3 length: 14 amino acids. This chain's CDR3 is CASSLSGTDYGYTF. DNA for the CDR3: TGTGCCAGCAGCCTTTCCGGGACAGACTATGGCTACACCTTC.

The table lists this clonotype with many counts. CDR3 sequence reads: CAISAGSNQPQHF. CDR3 DNA: TGTGCCATCAGTGCCGGTAGCAATCAGCCCCAGCATTTT. The rearrangement links TRBV10-3 to TRBJ1-5; D is ambiguous. CDR1 is ENHRY and CDR2 is SYGVKD in the germline V gene. The germline V and J ends were trimmed by 4 bases and 0 bases, with 4 bases remaining between them. The CDR3 sequence is 13 residues long.

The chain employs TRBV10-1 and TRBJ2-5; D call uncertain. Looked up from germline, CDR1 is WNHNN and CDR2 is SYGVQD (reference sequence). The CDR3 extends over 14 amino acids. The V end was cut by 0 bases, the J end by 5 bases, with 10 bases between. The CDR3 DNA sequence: TGCGCCAGCAGTGAGTCAGGAGCACGCGAGACCCAGTACTTC. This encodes CASSESGARETQYF.

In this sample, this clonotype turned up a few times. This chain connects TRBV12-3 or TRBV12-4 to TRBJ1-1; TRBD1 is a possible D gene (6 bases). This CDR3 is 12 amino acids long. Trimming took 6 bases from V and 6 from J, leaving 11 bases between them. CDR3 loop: CASRIQGAEAFF. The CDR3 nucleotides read TGTGCCAGCAGGATACAGGGCGCTGAAGCTTTCTTT.

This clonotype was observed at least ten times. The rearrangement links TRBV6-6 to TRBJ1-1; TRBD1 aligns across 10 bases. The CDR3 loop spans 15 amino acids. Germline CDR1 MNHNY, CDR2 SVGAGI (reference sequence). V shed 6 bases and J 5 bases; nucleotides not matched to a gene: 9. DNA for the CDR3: TGTGCCAGCAGCCGTCCCGGGACAGGGGATACTGAAGCTTTCTTT. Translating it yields CASSRPGTGDTEAFF.

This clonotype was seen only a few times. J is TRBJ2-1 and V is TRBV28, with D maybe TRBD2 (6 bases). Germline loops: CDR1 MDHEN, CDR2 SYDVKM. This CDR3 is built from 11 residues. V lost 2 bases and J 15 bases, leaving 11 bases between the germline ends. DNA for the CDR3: TGTGCCAGCAGTTTAACGGAGGGCCGGTTCTTC. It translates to CASSLTEGRFF.

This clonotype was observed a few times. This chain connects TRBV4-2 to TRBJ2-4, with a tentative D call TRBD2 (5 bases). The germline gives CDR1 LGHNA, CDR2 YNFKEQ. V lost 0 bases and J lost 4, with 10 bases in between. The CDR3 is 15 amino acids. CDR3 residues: CASSQEKRLKNIQYF. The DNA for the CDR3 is TGTGCCAGCAGCCAAGAGAAGCGGCTGAAAAACATTCAGTACTTC.

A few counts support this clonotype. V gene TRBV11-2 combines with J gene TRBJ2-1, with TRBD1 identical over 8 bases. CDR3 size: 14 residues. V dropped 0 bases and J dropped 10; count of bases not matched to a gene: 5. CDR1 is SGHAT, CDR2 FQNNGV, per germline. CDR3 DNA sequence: TGTGCCAGCAGCTTAGACCCGACAGGGGACGAGCAGTTCTTC. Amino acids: CASSLDPTGDEQFF.